This T cell receptor (beta chain) appears in the sequencing data of a study of glioma-infiltrating T cells after dendritic cell vaccination. For the study at large: Autologous tumor lysate was loaded overnight onto monocyte-derived dendritic cells grown seven days with IL-4 and GM-CSF. Patients received three intradermal dendritic cell vaccine injections at biweekly intervals.

Regarding time point: after dendritic cell vaccination, including at tumor progression/relapse. Blood PBMC samples: pre-vaccination, two weeks post third vaccination, and at tumor progression. Primers: 60 V beta forward and 13 J beta reverse. Assay used: immunoSEQ multiplex PCR; TCRdb lists only in-frame clones, some missing. Altogether tens of thousands of clones are present, approximately 80% being singletons, with the ten largest covering 15% to 18%. CDR1 is SEHNR and CDR2 is FQNEAQ in the germline V gene (reference sequence). This CDR3 is built from 13 residues. The sample was blood, taken after dendritic cell vaccination. The chain employs TRBV7-9 and TRBJ2-5, with a tentative D call TRBD1 (6 bases). Judging by the DNA end, TRBJ2-7 fits better; the J call may be wrong. The origin of this receptor is a human donor with glioblastoma. CDR3 nucleotides: TGTGCCAGCAGTCTTGGGGGCCCCTACGAGCAGTACTTC. Protein product: CASSLGGPYEQYF.